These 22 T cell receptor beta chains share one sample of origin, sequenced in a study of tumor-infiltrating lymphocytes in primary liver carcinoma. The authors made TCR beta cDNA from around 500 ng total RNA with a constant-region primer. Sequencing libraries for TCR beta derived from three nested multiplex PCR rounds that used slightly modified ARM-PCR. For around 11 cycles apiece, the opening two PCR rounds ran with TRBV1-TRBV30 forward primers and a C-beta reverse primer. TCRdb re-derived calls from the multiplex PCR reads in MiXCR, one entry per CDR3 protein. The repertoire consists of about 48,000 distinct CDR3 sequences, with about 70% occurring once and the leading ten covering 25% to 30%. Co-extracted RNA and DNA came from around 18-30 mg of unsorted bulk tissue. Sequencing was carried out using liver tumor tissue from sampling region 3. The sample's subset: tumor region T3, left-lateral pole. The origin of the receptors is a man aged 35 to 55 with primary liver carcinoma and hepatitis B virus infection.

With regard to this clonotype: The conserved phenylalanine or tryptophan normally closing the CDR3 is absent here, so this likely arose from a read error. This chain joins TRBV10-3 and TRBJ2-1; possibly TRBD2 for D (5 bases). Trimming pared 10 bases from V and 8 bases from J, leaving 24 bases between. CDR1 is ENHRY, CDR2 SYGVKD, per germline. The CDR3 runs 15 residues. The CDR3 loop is CATTLRAGGSDEQFL. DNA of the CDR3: TGTGCCACCACCCTCCGAGCAGGAGGTAGCGATGAGCAGTTCTTG.

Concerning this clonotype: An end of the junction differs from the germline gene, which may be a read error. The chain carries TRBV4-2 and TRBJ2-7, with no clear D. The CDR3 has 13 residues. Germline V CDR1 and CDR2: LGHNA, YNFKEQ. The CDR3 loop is CASSQFFNYEQYF. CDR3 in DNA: TGTGCCAGCAGCCAGTTTTTCAATTACGAGCAGTACTTT.

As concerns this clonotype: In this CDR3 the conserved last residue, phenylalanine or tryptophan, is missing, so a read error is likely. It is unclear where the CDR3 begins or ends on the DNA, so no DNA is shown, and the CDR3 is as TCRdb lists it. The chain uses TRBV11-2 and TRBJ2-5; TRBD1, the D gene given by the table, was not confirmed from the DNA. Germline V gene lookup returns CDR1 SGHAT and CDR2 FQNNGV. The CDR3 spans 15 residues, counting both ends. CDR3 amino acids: CASSDLTGAGETQYI.

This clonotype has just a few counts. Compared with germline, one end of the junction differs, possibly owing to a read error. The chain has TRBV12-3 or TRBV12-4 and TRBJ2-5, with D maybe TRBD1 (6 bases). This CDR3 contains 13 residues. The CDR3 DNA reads TGTGCCAACAGTCTGGGGGCCGGGAAGACCCAGTATTTC. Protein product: CANSLGAGKTQYF.

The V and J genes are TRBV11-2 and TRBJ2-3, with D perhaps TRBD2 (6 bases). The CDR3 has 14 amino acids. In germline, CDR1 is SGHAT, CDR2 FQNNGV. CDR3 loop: CAGGSREPVDTQYF. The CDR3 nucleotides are TGTGCTGGAGGGTCACGGGAGCCCGTAGATACGCAGTATTTT. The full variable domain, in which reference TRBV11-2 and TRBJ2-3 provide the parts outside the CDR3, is EAGVAQSPRYKIIEKRQSVAFWCNPISGHATLYWYQQILGQGPKLLIQFQNNGVVDDSQLPKDRFSAERLKGVDSTLKIQPAKLEDSAVYLCAGGSREPVDTQYFGPGTRLTVL.

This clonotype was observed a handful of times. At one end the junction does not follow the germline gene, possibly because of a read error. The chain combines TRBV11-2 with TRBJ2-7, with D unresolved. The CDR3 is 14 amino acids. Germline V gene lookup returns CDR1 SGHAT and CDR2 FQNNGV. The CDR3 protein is CAGNLTDTAYERYF. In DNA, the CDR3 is TGTGCCGGCAATTTGACTGACACTGCCTACGAGCGGTACTTC.

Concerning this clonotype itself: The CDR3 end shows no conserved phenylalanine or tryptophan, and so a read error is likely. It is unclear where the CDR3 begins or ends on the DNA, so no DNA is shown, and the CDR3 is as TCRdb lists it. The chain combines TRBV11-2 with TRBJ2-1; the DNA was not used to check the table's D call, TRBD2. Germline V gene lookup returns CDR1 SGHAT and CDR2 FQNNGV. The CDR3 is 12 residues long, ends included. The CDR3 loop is CASSLGTSEQFS.

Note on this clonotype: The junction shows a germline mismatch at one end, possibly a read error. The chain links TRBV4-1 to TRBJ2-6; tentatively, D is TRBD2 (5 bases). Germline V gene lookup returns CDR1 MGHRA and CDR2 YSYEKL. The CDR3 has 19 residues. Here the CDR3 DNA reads TGCGCCAGCATCCAAAGGTATTTAGCGAACACGGTCGGGGCCAACGTCCTGACTTTC. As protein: CASIQRYLANTVGANVLTF.

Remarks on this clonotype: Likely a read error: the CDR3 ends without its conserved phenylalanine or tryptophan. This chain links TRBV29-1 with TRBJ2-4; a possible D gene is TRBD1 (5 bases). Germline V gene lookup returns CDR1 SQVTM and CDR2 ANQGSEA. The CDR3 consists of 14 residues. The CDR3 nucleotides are TGCAGCGCTGAACTAAGGGGCCTCGGCGGCATTCAGTACCTC. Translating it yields CSAELRGLGGIQYL.

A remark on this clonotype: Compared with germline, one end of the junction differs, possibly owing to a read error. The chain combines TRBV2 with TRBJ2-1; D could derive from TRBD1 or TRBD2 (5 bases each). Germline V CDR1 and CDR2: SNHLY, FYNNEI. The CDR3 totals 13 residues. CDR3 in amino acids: CASSRDQKNEQLF. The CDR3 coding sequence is TGTGCCAGCAGTCGGGACCAGAAGAATGAGCAGCTCTTC.

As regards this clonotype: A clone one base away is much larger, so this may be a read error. The chain's CDR3 is CASSSPLCTYNEQFF. The CDR3 DNA reads as TGTGCCAGCAGTTCTCCTCTGTGCACCTACAATGAGCAGTTCTTC. The V call is TRBV28, the J call TRBJ2-1; no reliable D call. The CDR3 totals 15 residues. V shed 4 bases and J shed 2 bases, with 12 bases lying between them. Germline V CDR1 and CDR2: MDHEN, SYDVKM.

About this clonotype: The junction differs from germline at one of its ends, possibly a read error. The CDR3 DNA follows: TGTGCCAGCAGCCACGAGGGGGATTCACCCCTCCGCTTT. It translates to CASSHEGDSPLRF. The chain uses TRBV6-5 and TRBJ1-6; D is possibly TRBD1 (6 bases). CDR1 and CDR2 from the germline V gene are MNHEY and SVGAGI. This CDR3 has 13 amino acids.

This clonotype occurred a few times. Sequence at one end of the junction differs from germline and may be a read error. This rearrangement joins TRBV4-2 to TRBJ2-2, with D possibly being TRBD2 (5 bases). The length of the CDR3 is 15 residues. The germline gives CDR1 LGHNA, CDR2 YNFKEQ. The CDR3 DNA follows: TGTGCCAGCAGCCAAGAGCTGGGATACACCGGGGAGTTGTTTTTT. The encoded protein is CASSQELGYTGELFF.

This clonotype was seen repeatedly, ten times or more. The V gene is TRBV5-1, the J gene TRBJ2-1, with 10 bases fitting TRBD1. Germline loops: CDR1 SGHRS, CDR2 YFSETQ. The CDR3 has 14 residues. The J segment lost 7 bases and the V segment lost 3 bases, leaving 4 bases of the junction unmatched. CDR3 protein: CASSSDRGVNEQFF. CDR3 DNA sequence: TGCGCCAGCAGCTCGGACAGGGGGGTTAATGAGCAGTTCTTC.

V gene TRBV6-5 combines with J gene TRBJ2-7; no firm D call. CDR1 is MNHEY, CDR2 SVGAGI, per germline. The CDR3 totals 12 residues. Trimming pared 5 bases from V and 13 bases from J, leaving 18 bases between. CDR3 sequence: CASSAGTDGLYF. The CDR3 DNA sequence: TGTGCCAGCAGTGCTGGAACGGACGGATTATACTTC.

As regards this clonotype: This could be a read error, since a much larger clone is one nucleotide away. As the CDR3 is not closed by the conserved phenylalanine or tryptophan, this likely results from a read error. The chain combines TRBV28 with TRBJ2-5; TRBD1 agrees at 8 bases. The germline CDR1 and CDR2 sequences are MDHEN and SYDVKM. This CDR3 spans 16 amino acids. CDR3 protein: CASRLSGGVYQETQYS. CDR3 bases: TGTGCCAGCAGATTATCAGGGGGCGTGTACCAAGAGACCCAGTACTCC.

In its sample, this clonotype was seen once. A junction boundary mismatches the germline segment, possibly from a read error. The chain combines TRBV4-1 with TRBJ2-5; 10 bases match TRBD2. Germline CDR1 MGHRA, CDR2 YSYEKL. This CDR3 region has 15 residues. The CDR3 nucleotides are TGCTCCAGCAGCCGAGGACTAGCGGTCCAAGAGACCCAGTACTTC. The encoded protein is CSSSRGLAVQETQYF.

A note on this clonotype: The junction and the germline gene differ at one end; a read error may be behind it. CDR3 coding DNA: TGTTCCAGCAGCTATCACCGGGACAGCTCCTACGAGCAGTACTTC. The encoded protein is CSSSYHRDSSYEQYF. The J gene is TRBJ2-7, the V gene TRBV6-6; 7 positions match TRBD1. CDR3 length equals 15 residues. Germline values: CDR1 MNHNY, CDR2 SVGAGI (reference sequence).

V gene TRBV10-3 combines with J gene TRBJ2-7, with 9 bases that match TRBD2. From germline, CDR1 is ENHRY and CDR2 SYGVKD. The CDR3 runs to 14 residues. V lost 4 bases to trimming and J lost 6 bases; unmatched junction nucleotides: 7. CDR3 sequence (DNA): TGTGCCATCAGTGTGGGTAGCGGGAGCCGCGAGCAGTACTTC. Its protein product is CAISVGSGSREQYF.

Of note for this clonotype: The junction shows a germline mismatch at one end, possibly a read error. CDR3 loop: CTSSYRNTRELFF. CDR3 DNA: TGTACCAGCAGCTACAGGAACACCAGGGAGCTGTTTTTT. The genes are TRBV12-3 or TRBV12-4 and TRBJ2-2; tentatively, D is TRBD1 (5 bases). The CDR3 has 13 amino acids.

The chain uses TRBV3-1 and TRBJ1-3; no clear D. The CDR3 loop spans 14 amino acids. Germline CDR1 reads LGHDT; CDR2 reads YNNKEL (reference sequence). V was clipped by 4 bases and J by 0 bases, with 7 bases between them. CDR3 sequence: CASSLCSSGNTIYF. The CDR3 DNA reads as TGTGCCAGCAGCCTATGTAGCTCTGGAAACACCATATATTTT.

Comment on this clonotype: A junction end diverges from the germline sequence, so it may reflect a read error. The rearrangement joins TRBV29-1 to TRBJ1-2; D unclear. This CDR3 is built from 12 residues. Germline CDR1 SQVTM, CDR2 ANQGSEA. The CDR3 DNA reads TGCAGCGTTGCCCATACAGTAGATGGCCACACTTTC. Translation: CSVAHTVDGHTF.